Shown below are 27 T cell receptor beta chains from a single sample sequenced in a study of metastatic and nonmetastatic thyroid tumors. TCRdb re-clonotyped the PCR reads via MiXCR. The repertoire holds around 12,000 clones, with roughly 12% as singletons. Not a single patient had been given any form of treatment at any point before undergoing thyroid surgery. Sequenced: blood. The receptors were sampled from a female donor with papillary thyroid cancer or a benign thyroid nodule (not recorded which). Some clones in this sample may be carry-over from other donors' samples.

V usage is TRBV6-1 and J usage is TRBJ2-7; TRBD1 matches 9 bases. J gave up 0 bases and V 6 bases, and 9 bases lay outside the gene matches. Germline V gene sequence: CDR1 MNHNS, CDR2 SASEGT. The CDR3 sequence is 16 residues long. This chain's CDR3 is CASSLGGTGISYEQYF. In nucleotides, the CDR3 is TGTGCCAGCAGCTTAGGAGGGACAGGGATCTCCTACGAGCAGTACTTC.

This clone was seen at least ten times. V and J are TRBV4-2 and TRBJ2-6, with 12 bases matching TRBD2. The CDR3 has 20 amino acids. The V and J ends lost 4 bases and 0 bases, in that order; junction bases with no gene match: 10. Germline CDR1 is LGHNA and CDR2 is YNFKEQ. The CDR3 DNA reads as TGTGCCAGCAGCCGCATTCCTACTAGCGGGGGGCTCTCTGGGGCCAACGTCCTGACTTTC. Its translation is CASSRIPTSGGLSGANVLTF.

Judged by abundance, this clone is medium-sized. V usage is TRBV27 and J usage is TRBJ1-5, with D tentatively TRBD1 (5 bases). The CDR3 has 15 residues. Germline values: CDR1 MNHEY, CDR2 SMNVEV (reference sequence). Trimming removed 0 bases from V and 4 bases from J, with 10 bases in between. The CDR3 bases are TGTGCCAGCAGTTTATCCCACGGGACGAATCAGCCCCAGCATTTT. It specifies CASSLSHGTNQPQHF.

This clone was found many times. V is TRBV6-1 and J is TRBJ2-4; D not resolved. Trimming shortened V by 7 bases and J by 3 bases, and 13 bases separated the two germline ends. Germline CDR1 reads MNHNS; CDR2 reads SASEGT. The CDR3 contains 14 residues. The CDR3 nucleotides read TGTGCCAGCATAGAAGACCTGGTCAAAAACATTCAGTACTTC. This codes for CASIEDLVKNIQYF.

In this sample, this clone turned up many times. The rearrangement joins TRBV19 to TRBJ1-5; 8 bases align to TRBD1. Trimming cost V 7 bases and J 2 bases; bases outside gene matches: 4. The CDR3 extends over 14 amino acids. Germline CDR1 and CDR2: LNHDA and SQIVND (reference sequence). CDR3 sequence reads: CASTGGLGNQPQHF. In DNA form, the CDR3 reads TGTGCCAGTACAGGGGGCTTAGGCAATCAGCCCCAGCATTTT.

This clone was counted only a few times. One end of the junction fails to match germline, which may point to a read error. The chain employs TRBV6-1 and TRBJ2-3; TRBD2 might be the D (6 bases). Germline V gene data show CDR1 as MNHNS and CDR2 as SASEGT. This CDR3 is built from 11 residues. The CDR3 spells CANTSGRQSTF. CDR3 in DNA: TGTGCCAACACCAGCGGGCGACAATCCACCTTT.

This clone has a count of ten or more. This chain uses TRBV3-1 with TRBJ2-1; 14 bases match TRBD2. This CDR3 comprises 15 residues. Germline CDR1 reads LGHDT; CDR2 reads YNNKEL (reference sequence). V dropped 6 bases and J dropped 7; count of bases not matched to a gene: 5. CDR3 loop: CASRTSGGVGNEQFF. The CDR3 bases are TGTGCCAGCAGGACTAGCGGGGGGGTAGGTAATGAGCAGTTCTTC.

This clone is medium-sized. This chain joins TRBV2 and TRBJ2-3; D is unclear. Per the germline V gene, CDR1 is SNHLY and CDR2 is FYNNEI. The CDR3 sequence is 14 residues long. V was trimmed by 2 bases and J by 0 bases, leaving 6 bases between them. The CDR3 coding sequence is TGTGCCAGCAGTGAAACAGTTAGCACAGATACGCAGTATTTT. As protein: CASSETVSTDTQYF.

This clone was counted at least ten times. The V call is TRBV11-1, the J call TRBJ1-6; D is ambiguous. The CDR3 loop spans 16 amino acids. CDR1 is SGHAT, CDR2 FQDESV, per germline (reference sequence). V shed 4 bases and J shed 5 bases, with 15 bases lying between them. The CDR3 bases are TGTGCCAGCAGCTCAATTATGAGTGCGGATAATTCACCCCTCCACTTT. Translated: CASSSIMSADNSPLHF.

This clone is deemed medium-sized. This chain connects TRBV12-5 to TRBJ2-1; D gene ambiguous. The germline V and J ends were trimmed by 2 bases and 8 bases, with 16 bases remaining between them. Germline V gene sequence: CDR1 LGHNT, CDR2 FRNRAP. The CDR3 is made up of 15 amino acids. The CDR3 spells CASGLFTNYGDEQFF. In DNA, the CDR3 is TGTGCTAGTGGTTTGTTCACAAACTATGGCGATGAGCAGTTCTTC.

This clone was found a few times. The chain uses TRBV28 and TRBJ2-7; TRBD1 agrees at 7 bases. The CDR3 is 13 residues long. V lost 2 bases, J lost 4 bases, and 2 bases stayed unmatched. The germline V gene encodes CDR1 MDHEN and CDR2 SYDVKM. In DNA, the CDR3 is TGTGCCAGCAGTTTAGGGACAGTATACGAGCAGTACTTC. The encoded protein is CASSLGTVYEQYF. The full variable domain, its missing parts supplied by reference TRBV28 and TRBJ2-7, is DVKVTQSSRYLVKRTGEKVFLECVQDMDHENMFWYRQDPGLGLRLIYFSYDVKMKEKGDIPEGYSVSREKKERFSLILESASTNQTSMYLCASSLGTVYEQYFGPGTRLTVT.

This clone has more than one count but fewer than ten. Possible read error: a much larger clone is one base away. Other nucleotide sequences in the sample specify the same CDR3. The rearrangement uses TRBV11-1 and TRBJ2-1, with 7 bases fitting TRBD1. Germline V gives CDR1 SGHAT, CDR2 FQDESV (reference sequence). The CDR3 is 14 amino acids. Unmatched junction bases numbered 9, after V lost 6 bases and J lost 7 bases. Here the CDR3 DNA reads TGTGCCAGCAGACCGGGACAGCTATATAATGAGCAGTTCTTC. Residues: CASRPGQLYNEQFF. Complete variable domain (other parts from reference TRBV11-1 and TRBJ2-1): EAEVAQSPRYKITEKSQAVAFWCDPISGHATLYWYRQILGQGPELLVQFQDESVVDDSQLPKDRFSAERLKGVDSTLKIQPAELGDSAMYLCASRPGQLYNEQFFGPGTRLTVL.

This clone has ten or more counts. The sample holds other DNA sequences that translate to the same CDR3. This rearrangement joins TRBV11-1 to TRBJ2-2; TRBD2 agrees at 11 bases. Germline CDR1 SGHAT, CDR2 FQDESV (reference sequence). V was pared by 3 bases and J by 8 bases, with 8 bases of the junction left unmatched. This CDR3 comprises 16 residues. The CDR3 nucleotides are TGTGCCAGCAGCTTCCTAGCGGGAGGAGGCACTGGGGAGCTGTTTTTT. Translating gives CASSFLAGGGTGELFF.

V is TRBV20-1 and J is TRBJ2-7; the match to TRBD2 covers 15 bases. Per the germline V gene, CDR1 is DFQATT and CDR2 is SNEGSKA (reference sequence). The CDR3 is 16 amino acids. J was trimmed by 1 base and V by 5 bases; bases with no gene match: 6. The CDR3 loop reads CSASGTSGRSSYEQYF. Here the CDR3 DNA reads TGCAGTGCTTCCGGGACTAGCGGGAGGTCTTCCTACGAGCAGTACTTC.

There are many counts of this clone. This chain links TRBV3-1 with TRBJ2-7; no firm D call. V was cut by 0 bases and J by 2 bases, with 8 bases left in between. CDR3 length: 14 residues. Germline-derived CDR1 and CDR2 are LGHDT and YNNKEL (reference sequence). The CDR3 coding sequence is TGTGCCAGCAGCCAAGATCTCAGAACCTACGAGCAGTACTTC. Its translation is CASSQDLRTYEQYF.

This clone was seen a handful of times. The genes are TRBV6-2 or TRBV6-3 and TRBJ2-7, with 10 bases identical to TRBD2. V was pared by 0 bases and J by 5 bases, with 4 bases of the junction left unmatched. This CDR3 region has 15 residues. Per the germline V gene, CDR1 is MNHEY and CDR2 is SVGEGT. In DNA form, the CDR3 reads TGTGCCAGCAGTTACTCCAGCGGGAGGGCAAACGAGCAGTACTTC. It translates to CASSYSSGRANEQYF.

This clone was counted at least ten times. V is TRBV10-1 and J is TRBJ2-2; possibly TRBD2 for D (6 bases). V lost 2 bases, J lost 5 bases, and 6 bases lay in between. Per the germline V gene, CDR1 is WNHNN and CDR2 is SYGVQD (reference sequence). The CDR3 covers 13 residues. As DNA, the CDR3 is TGCGCCAGCAGTGAGGGGGGGACCGGGGAGCTGTTTTTT. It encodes CASSEGGTGELFF.

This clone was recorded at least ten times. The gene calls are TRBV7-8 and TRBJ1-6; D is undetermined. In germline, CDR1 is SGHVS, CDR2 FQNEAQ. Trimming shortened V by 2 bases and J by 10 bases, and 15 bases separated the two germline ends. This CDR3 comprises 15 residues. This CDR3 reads CASSLSLIFGSPLHF. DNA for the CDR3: TGTGCCAGCAGCTTAAGCCTCATATTTGGCTCACCCCTCCACTTT.

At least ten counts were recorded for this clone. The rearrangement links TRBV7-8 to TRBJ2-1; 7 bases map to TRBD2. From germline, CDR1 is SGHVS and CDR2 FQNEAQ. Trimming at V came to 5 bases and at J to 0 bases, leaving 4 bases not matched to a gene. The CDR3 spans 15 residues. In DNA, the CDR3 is TGTGCCAGCAGCGCCTTAGCGGGCTCCTACAATGAGCAGTTCTTC. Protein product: CASSALAGSYNEQFF.

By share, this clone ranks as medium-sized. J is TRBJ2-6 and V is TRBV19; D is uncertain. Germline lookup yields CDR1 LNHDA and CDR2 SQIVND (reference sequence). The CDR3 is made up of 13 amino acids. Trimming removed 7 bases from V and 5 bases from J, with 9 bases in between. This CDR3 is CASTPAWANVLTF. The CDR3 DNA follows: TGTGCCAGTACCCCTGCCTGGGCCAACGTCCTGACTTTC.

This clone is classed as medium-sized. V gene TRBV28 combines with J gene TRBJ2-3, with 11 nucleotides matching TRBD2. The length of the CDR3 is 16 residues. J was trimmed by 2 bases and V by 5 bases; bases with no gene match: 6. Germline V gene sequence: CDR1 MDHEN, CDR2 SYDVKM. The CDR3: CASSPLAGGLTDTQYF. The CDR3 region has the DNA TGTGCCAGCAGTCCCTTAGCGGGAGGGCTCACAGATACGCAGTATTTT. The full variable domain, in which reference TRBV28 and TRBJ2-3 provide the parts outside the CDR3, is DVKVTQSSRYLVKRTGEKVFLECVQDMDHENMFWYRQDPGLGLRLIYFSYDVKMKEKGDIPEGYSVSREKKERFSLILESASTNQTSMYLCASSPLAGGLTDTQYFGPGTRLTVL.

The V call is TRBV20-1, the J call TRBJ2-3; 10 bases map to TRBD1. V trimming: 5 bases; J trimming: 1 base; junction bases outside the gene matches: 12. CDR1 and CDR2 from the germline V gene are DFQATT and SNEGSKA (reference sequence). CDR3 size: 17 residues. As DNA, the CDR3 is TGCAGTGCTCCGACGGGGACAGGGGTCCCCCGCACAGATACGCAGTATTTT. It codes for CSAPTGTGVPRTDTQYF.

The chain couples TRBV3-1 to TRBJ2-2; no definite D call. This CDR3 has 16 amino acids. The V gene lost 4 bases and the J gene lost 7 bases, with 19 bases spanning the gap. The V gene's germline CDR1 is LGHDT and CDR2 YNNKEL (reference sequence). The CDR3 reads CASSLVFLDVGGELFF. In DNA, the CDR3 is TGTGCCAGCAGCCTAGTTTTCTTGGATGTCGGCGGGGAGCTGTTTTTT.

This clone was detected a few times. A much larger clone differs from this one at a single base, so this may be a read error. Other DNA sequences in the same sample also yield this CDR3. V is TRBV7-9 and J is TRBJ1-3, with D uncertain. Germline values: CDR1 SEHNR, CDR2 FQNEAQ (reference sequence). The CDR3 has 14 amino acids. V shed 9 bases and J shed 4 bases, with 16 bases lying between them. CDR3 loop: CASSLNQMGNTIYF. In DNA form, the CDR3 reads TGTGCCAGTAGCCTCAACCAAATGGGAAACACCATATATTTT.

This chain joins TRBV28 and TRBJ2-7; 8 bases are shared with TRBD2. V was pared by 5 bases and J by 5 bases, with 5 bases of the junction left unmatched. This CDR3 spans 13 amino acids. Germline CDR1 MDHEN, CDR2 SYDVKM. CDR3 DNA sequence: TGTGCCAGCAGTACCGGGGGGGGGAACGAGCAGTACTTC. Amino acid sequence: CASSTGGGNEQYF. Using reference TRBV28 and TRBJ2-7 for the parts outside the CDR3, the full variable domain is DVKVTQSSRYLVKRTGEKVFLECVQDMDHENMFWYRQDPGLGLRLIYFSYDVKMKEKGDIPEGYSVSREKKERFSLILESASTNQTSMYLCASSTGGGNEQYFGPGTRLTVT.

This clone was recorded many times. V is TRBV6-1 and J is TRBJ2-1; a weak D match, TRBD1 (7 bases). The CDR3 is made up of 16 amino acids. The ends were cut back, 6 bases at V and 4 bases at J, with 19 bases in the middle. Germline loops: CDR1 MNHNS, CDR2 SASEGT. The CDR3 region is CASRDAQGRPYNEQFF. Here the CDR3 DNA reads TGTGCCAGCAGGGACGCACAGGGGAGGCCTTACAATGAGCAGTTCTTC.

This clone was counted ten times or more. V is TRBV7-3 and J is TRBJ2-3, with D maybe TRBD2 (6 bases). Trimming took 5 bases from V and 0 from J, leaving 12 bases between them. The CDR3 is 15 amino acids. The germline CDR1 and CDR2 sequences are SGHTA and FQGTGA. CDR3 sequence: CASSQTGTSTDTQYF. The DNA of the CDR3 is TGTGCCAGCAGCCAAACGGGGACTAGCACAGATACGCAGTATTTT.